Listed below are T cell receptor beta chains from one sample, sequenced in a study of blood T cell repertoires in COVID-19. The table came from immunoSEQ multiplex PCR; TCRdb's copy has only in-frame clones and leaves some out. There are 200,000 to 250,000 clones in the sample; approximately 80% occur only once, and 7.5% to 9% lies in the top ten. Sequencing was done on a sample of peripheral blood. Receptors originate from a woman older than 75 with COVID-19, enrolled during active disease. Each CDR3 is given with its conserved first and last residue. The order of the fields is D gene, clone size, V gene, J gene, CDR3 DNA, CDR3 protein. A D gene is named only where the DNA matches it firmly. Some rows mark clone size as missing; the rest say once, few, many or name a class of expanded clone.

d_gene: TRBD2; abundance: NA; v_gene: TRBV3-1/TRBV3-2; j_gene: TRBJ2-1; CDR3nt: TGTGCCAGCAGCCAAGAAGCGGGAGAATACAATGAGCAGTTCTTC; CDR3aa: CASSQEAGEYNEQFF
d_gene: TRBD1; abundance: NA; v_gene: TRBV27; j_gene: TRBJ2-1; CDR3nt: TGTGCCAGCAGGCCTCGGGACAGGGTCTACAATGAGCAGTTCTTC; CDR3aa: CASRPRDRVYNEQFF
d_gene: NA; abundance: NA; v_gene: TRBV5-1; j_gene: TRBJ2-1; CDR3nt: TGCGCCAGCAGCCTCCGGGACAATACCGACAATGAGCAGTTCTTC; CDR3aa: CASSLRDNTDNEQFF
d_gene: TRBD1; abundance: NA; v_gene: TRBV3-1/TRBV3-2; j_gene: TRBJ1-5; CDR3nt: TGTGCCAGCAGCCACAGGGGGCAGCCCCAGCATTTT; CDR3aa: CASSHRGQPQHF
d_gene: TRBD1; abundance: NA; v_gene: TRBV7-3; j_gene: TRBJ2-1; CDR3nt: TGTGCCAGCGGGGGACAGGGTTCTAAGTTCTTC; CDR3aa: CASGGQGSKFF
d_gene: TRBD1; abundance: once; v_gene: TRBV10-3; j_gene: TRBJ1-2; CDR3nt: TGTGCCATCAGGGCAGGGGGCGTAGGCTACACCTTC; CDR3aa: CAIRAGGVGYTF
d_gene: TRBD1; abundance: NA; v_gene: TRBV10-3; j_gene: TRBJ1-5; CDR3nt: TGTGCCATCAGCCGGGACAGGGAGAATGAGCCCCAGCATTTT; CDR3aa: CAISRDRENEPQHF
d_gene: TRBD2; abundance: NA; v_gene: TRBV7-2; j_gene: TRBJ2-5; CDR3nt: TGTGCCAGCAGCCTTTTAGCGGGAGGTCAGGAGACCCAGTACTTC; CDR3aa: CASSLLAGGQETQYF
d_gene: NA; abundance: NA; v_gene: TRBV25-1; j_gene: TRBJ2-3; CDR3nt: TGTGCCAGCAGCGGGGCAGATACGCAGTATTTT; CDR3aa: CASSGADTQYF
d_gene: TRBD1; abundance: NA; v_gene: TRBV18; j_gene: TRBJ2-1; CDR3nt: TGTGCCAGCTCACGGGACAGGGGCAATGAGCAGTTCTTC; CDR3aa: CASSRDRGNEQFF